The 2 T cell receptor beta chains given below trace back to one sample, sequenced in a study of T cell repertoires in cytomegalovirus infection. The antigens these receptors bind are not known. TCRdb independently ran MiXCR on the reads; one entry per CDR3 protein. The sample consists of about 330,000 distinct CDR3 sequences, about 32% of them appearing once. This material consisted of cultured PBMCs, taken from culture after CMV antigen stimulation. The receptor set was obtained from a human donor in good health (CMV status not recorded). Some clones in this sample may be carry-over from other donors' samples.

This clonotype has at least ten counts. The genes are TRBV27 and TRBJ2-2; 11 bases agree with TRBD2. CDR1 MNHEY and CDR2 SMNVEV come from the germline V gene (reference sequence). V was clipped by 7 bases and J by 4 bases; unmatched bases: 5. CDR3 length: 15 amino acids. CDR3 region: CASNLAGGSTGELFF. The CDR3, as DNA: TGTGCCAGCAATCTAGCGGGAGGCAGCACCGGGGAGCTGTTTTTT.

This clonotype was counted between two and nine times. The rearrangement uses TRBV6-8 and TRBJ1-4; the D is unclear. Trimming pared 3 bases from V and 3 bases from J, leaving 8 bases between. Looked up from germline, CDR1 is MNHGY and CDR2 is SAAAGT. This CDR3 is 14 amino acids long. The CDR3 DNA reads TGTGCCAGCAGTTATCTACGGTCTAATGAAAAACTGTTTTTT. It encodes CASSYLRSNEKLFF.